Below are 6 T cell receptor beta chains sequenced from a single sample in a study of blood T cells in healthy people across ages. A second PCR of about 7 to 12 cycles used a sample-barcoded 5' primer and a J-beta primer mix. TCRdb called the 5' RACE reads again in MiXCR, with one record for every CDR3 protein. The table records over 700,000 distinct CDR3 sequences, 20% to 25% of them present only once. These sequences were also reported in another study, on T cells of mothers and their children.

Material for sequencing was blood. The receptors originated from a boy younger than 18 in good health.

This clonotype was detected only a few times. The genes are TRBV6-1 and TRBJ2-4, with 7 bases fitting TRBD2. This CDR3 is built from 13 residues. Losses at the gene ends were 7 bases for V and 4 bases for J; bases not matched to a gene: 4. Germline CDR1 and CDR2: MNHNS and SASEGT. CDR3 bases: TGTGCCAGCACCCTGGGACTAAAAAACATTCAGTACTTC. Protein sequence: CASTLGLKNIQYF.

CDR3 DNA sequence: TGTGCCAGCTCAGGACTAGCGGGCCTATCCTACAATGAGCAGTTCTTC. Translating it yields CASSGLAGLSYNEQFF. V and J are TRBV14 and TRBJ2-1; 11 bases map to TRBD2. With V trimmed by 8 bases and J by 1 base, 7 bases remained unmatched. CDR1 is SGHDN and CDR2 is FVKESK in the germline V gene. This CDR3 has 16 amino acids.

The chain is built from TRBV4-1 and TRBJ2-3; 15 bases fit TRBD2. Germline CDR1 MGHRA, CDR2 YSYEKL. This CDR3 spans 19 amino acids. V lost 4 bases and J lost 2; bases outside the gene matches: 10. The CDR3 is CASSLTGLAGGPNTDTQYF. CDR3 bases: TGCGCCAGCAGCCTTACGGGACTAGCGGGGGGTCCTAACACAGATACGCAGTATTTT.

The V and J genes are TRBV4-2 and TRBJ1-1, with D perhaps matching TRBD1 (6 bases). The germline CDR1 and CDR2 sequences are LGHNA and YNFKEQ. V lost 0 bases and J lost 7, with 15 bases in between. The CDR3 length is 15 residues. CDR3 in DNA: TGTGCCAGCAGCCAAGAACGGGCAGGGGTGGATGAAGCTTTCTTT. Its translation is CASSQERAGVDEAFF.

The chain couples TRBV2 to TRBJ2-5; 13 nucleotides line up with TRBD2. The end of the DNA is better explained by TRBJ2-7, so the J call may be wrong. There are 16 residues in the CDR3. Looked up from germline, CDR1 is SNHLY and CDR2 is FYNNEI. In nucleotides, the CDR3 is TGTGCCAGCAGTGAACGGACTAGCGGGAGTCAAGACGAGCAGTACTTC. This sequence encodes CASSERTSGSQDEQYF.

The V and J genes are TRBV28 and TRBJ1-4; D uncertain. Trimming stripped 2 bases from V and 6 bases from J, with 10 bases between. Germline V CDR1 and CDR2: MDHEN, SYDVKM. The CDR3 covers 14 residues. CDR3 DNA sequence: TGTGCCAGCAGTTTAGAGGTGGCGGATGAAAAACTGTTTTTT. Its translation is CASSLEVADEKLFF.